This is a list of T cell receptor beta chains from one sample in a study of blood T cells in healthy people across ages. One entry per CDR3 protein results from TCRdb running MiXCR on the 5' RACE reads. The table has 1.5 million to 2 million distinct CDR3 sequences, about 28% seen once. The sample was blood. These receptors were obtained from a woman in her thirties in good health. Each CDR3 is given with its conserved first and last residue. The D gene is left open where the match is weak. Clone size, where shown, is once, few, many, or a class for clones that have expanded.

cdr3_aa | cdr3_nt | d_call | clone_size | j_call | v_call
CASSAGLKQNIQYF | TGTGCCAGCAGTGCGGGACTAAAACAAAACATTCAGTACTTC | TRBD2 | . | TRBJ2-4 | TRBV12-3/TRBV12-4
CASSTGSGTGYRNEQYF | TGCGCCAGCAGCACTGGGTCCGGGACAGGGTATCGCAATGAGCAGTACTTC | TRBD1 | . | TRBJ2-4 | TRBV5-1
CASSFYRESGEQYF | TGTGCCAGCAGCTTTTACAGGGAATCGGGGGAGCAGTACTTC | . | . | TRBJ2-7 | TRBV7-9
CASGSSGADTQYF | TGTGCTAGTGGTTCCTCAGGGGCAGATACGCAGTATTTT | . | . | TRBJ2-3 | TRBV12-5
CASSPPQASSYEQYF | TGTGCCAGCTCACCACCTCAGGCAAGCTCCTACGAGCAGTACTTC | . | . | TRBJ2-7 | TRBV18
CASSDPRGGSYEQYF | TGTGCCAGCAGCGACCCTCGGGGGGGTTCCTACGAGCAGTACTTC | TRBD2 | . | TRBJ2-7 | TRBV2
CSARGHSNQPQHF | TGCAGTGCTAGAGGACATAGCAATCAGCCCCAGCATTTT | . | . | TRBJ1-5 | TRBV20-1
CASSHDSPADTQYF | TGTGCCAGCAGCCACGACTCGCCGGCAGATACGCAGTATTTT | . | many | TRBJ2-3 | TRBV7-2
CASSLVKGGAGALMGYTF | TGTGCCAGCAGCTTAGTTAAAGGGGGGGCAGGTGCATTAATGGGCTACACCTTC | . | few | TRBJ1-2 | TRBV7-2
CASSPLGHQPQHF | TGTGCCAGCAGCCCCCTCGGGCATCAGCCCCAGCATTTT | . | . | TRBJ1-5 | TRBV7-2
CASSLGGPIAGAFYEQYF | TGCGCCAGCAGCTTGGGGGGCCCAATTGCGGGGGCATTCTACGAGCAGTACTTC | . | . | TRBJ2-7 | TRBV5-1
CASSLGGDRGRETQYF | TGCGCCAGCAGCCTTGGAGGGGACAGGGGGCGAGAGACCCAGTACTTC | TRBD1 | many | TRBJ2-5 | TRBV5-1
CASSRTSGSGEQFF | TGTGCCAGCAGTCGTACTAGCGGGTCCGGTGAGCAGTTCTTC | TRBD2 | many | TRBJ2-1 | TRBV12-3/TRBV12-4
CAGSDMGPFAGEAFF | TGTGCCGGCAGTGATATGGGGCCCTTCGCGGGTGAAGCTTTCTTT | . | once | TRBJ1-1 | TRBV6-1
CASSRTGHGNEQFF | TGTGCCAGCAGTCGGACAGGGCACGGCAATGAGCAGTTCTTC | TRBD1 | . | TRBJ2-1 | TRBV6-2/TRBV6-3
CASSRRGAGQPQHF | TGTGCCAGCAGCCGCCGAGGGGCAGGGCAGCCCCAGCATTTT | . | . | TRBJ1-5 | TRBV5-6
CASSVRANEKLFF | TGTGCCAGCTCAGTTAGGGCGAATGAAAAACTGTTTTTT | . | few | TRBJ1-4 | TRBV18
CGVETVAGGYTF | TGCGGCGTTGAGACCGTAGCGGGGGGCTACACCTTC | . | . | TRBJ1-2 | TRBV29-1
CASSFRQQGYEQYF | TGTGCCAGCTCATTCCGTCAACAGGGCTACGAGCAGTACTTC | . | . | TRBJ2-7 | TRBV18
CATSEDRGYEQYF | TGTGCCACCAGTGAAGACAGGGGCTACGAGCAGTACTTC | TRBD1 | many | TRBJ2-7 | TRBV24-1
CASSYRELGQYF | TGTGCCAGCAGTTACAGGGAACTGGGGCAGTATTTT | . | . | TRBJ2-3 | TRBV12-3/TRBV12-4
CASKAWAGRSNTEAFF | TGTGCCAGCAAGGCGTGGGCAGGGCGGTCTAACACTGAAGCTTTCTTT | . | . | TRBJ1-1 | TRBV25-1
CSVDGQGITYNEQFF | TGCAGCGTGGACGGACAGGGCATCACCTACAATGAGCAGTTCTTC | TRBD1 | many | TRBJ2-1 | TRBV29-1
CASSEGSHTF | TGTGCCAGCAGTGAAGGCTCACACACCTTC | . | . | TRBJ1-2 | TRBV2
CASSSGGQVNNEQFF | TGCGCCAGCAGCTCGGGGGGACAGGTAAACAATGAGCAGTTCTTC | . | . | TRBJ2-1 | TRBV5-1
CASNLEGGSETQYF | TGTGCCAGCAATCTTGAGGGGGGATCCGAGACCCAGTACTTC | . | . | TRBJ2-5 | TRBV2
CASSPGGDRASYEQYF | TGCGCCAGCAGCCCGGGCGGGGACAGGGCCTCCTACGAGCAGTACTTC | TRBD1 | few | TRBJ2-7 | TRBV5-1
CASSLGGPSGSYEQYF | TGTGCCAGCAGCTTAGGAGGTCCCTCCGGGTCCTACGAGCAGTACTTC | . | many | TRBJ2-7 | TRBV5-5
CASSPPAGSRYTF | TGTGCCAGCAGCCCCCCCGCAGGGAGTCGCTACACCTTC | . | . | TRBJ1-2 | TRBV7-9
CASSDPRSGQGFDEQFF | TGTGCCAGCAGTGACCCCCGATCAGGACAGGGGTTTGATGAGCAGTTCTTC | TRBD1 | few | TRBJ2-1 | TRBV25-1
CASSQTGVYNEQFF | TGCGCCAGCAGCCAGACGGGCGTTTACAATGAGCAGTTCTTC | . | many | TRBJ2-1 | TRBV5-1
CASSIDLEETQYF | TGTGCCAGTAGTATTGATTTAGAAGAGACCCAGTACTTC | . | . | TRBJ2-5 | TRBV19
CASSFATLADRKKNIQYF | TGCGCCAGCAGCTTCGCCACACTCGCGGACAGAAAGAAAAACATTCAGTACTTC | . | . | TRBJ2-4 | TRBV5-1
CASSSPGGFF | TGTGCCAGCAGTTCCCCCGGGGGTTTCTTT | . | . | TRBJ1-1 | TRBV12-3/TRBV12-4
CASSVAGFRSPLHF | TGTGCCAGCAGCGTAGCGGGCTTTAGGTCACCCCTCCACTTT | . | . | TRBJ1-6 | TRBV9
CACTLAGRHNEQFF | TGTGCCTGCACCTTAGCGGGGAGACACAATGAGCAGTTCTTC | TRBD2 | . | TRBJ2-1 | TRBV6-2/TRBV6-3
CSVAYNTEAFF | TGCAGCGTTGCCTACAACACTGAAGCTTTCTTT | . | many | TRBJ1-1 | TRBV29-1
CASRADLGGYEQYF | TGTGCCAGCAGGGCTGACTTGGGGGGGTACGAGCAGTACTTC | TRBD2 | . | TRBJ2-7 | TRBV2
CSVKGLNRETQYF | TGCAGCGTTAAGGGACTGAACCGGGAGACCCAGTACTTC | . | . | TRBJ2-5 | TRBV29-1
CSAKGENTQYF | TGCAGTGCTAAGGGGGAAAATACGCAGTATTTT | . | few | TRBJ2-3 | TRBV20-1
CASSPGVSHPYEQYF | TGCGCCAGCAGTCCGGGTGTGAGCCACCCCTACGAGCAGTACTTC | . | few | TRBJ2-7 | TRBV5-1
CSVEEASVGDTQYF | TGCAGCGTTGAAGAGGCTAGCGTCGGAGATACGCAGTATTTT | . | . | TRBJ2-3 | TRBV29-1
CASSPGTPGNQPQHF | TGTGCCAGCAGTCCCGGGACACCCGGCAATCAGCCCCAGCATTTT | . | few | TRBJ1-5 | TRBV27
CASSESGSGGSEQYF | TGTGCCAGCAGTGAATCTGGAAGCGGGGGTAGCGAGCAGTACTTC | TRBD2 | many | TRBJ2-7 | TRBV2
CASSPSSGGGETQYF | TGTGCCAGCAGCCCCTCCTCAGGGGGCGGCGAGACCCAGTACTTC | TRBD1 | few | TRBJ2-5 | TRBV5-4
CASSVSGGSGETQYF | TGTGCCAGCAGCGTCAGCGGGGGATCGGGTGAGACCCAGTACTTC | TRBD2 | . | TRBJ2-5 | TRBV9
CASSLGRGTGGEDTQYF | TGCGCCAGCAGCCTCGGCCGCGGGACAGGGGGAGAGGATACGCAGTATTTT | TRBD1 | few | TRBJ2-3 | TRBV4-1
CASSMDRGKEQYF | TGTGCCAGCAGCATGGACAGGGGTAAGGAGCAGTACTTC | TRBD1 | . | TRBJ2-7 | TRBV7-2
CAWSVRDFEQFF | TGTGCCTGGAGTGTCAGGGATTTTGAGCAGTTCTTC | . | . | TRBJ2-1 | TRBV30
CAISADREGETQYF | TGTGCCATCAGTGCGGACAGGGAGGGAGAGACCCAGTACTTC | . | . | TRBJ2-5 | TRBV10-3
CASSARGGVSTDTQYF | TGTGCCAGCAGCGCCCGGGGGGGAGTATCGACAGATACGCAGTATTTT | TRBD2 | . | TRBJ2-3 | TRBV9
CASSINPTGSPLHF | TGTGCCAGTAGTATAAATCCCACCGGGTCTCCCCTCCACTTT | . | . | TRBJ1-6 | TRBV19
CSVELGSGNQPQHF | TGCAGCGTAGAACTGGGCTCGGGCAATCAGCCCCAGCATTTT | . | few | TRBJ1-5 | TRBV29-1
CSARDPGGDSYEQYF | TGCAGTGCTAGAGATCCTGGCGGGGACTCCTACGAGCAGTACTTC | . | few | TRBJ2-7 | TRBV20-1
CASRLGGGYNEQFF | TGTGCCAGCAGGTTAGGCGGGGGCTACAATGAGCAGTTCTTC | TRBD2 | . | TRBJ2-1 | TRBV12-3/TRBV12-4
CASRDRDRGLGLDEKLFF | TGTGCCAGCAGGGACCGGGACAGGGGTCTTGGGTTGGATGAAAAACTGTTTTTT | TRBD1 | . | TRBJ1-4 | TRBV28